This record concerns one T cell receptor beta chain sequence. Its antigen is currently unknown. The data stem from a study of post-analysis software for immune sequencing data. General study points: Five TRBV segments, including TRBV5-6, TRBV5-1 and TRBV20-1, were more frequent in patients than controls.

Every TCR beta cDNA library bore unique molecular identifiers. In TCRdb, the PCR reads were re-called with MiXCR into one record per CDR3 protein. The sample consists of about 150,000 distinct CDR3 sequences, about 32% of them appearing once. This CDR3 is built from 13 residues. The germline gives CDR1 DFQATT, CDR2 SNEGSKA (reference sequence). The V end was cut by 6 bases, the J end by 0 bases, with 11 bases between. The sequence derives from a girl between 10 and 17 years old with multiple sclerosis. Sequencing input: blood. The rearrangement uses TRBV20-1 and TRBJ1-1; the D is unclear. CDR3 coding DNA: TGCAGTGCAGAACCTCTAATGAACACTGAAGCTTTCTTT. Its protein product is CSAEPLMNTEAFF.